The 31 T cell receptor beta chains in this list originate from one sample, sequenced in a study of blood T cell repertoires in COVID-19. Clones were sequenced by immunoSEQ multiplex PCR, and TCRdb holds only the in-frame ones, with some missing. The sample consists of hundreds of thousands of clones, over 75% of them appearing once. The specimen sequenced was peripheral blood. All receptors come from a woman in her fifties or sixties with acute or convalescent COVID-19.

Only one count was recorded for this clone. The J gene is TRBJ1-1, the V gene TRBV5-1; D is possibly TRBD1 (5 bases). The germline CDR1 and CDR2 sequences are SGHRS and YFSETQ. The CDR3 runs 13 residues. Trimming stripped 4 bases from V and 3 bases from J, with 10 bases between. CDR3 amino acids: CASSPGGYTEAFF. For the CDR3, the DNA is TGCGCCAGCAGCCCCGGGGGGTACACTGAAGCTTTCTTT.

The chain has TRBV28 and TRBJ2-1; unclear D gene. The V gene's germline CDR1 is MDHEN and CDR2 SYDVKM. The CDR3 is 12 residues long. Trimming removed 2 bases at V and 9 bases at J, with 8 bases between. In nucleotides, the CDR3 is TGTGCCAGCAGTTTAATCAGAAGTGAGCAGTTCTTC. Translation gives CASSLIRSEQFF.

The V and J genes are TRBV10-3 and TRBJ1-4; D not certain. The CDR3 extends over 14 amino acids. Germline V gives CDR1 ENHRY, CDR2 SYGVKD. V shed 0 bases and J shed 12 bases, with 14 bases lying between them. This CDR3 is CAISESLFIPELFF. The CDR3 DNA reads TGTGCCATCAGTGAGTCTTTGTTCATACCAGAACTGTTTTTT.

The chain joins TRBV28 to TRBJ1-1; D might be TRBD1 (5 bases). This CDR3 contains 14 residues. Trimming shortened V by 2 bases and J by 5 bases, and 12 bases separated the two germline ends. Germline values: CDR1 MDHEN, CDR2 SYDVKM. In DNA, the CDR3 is TGTGCCAGCAGTTTAGGGGCCGGGGGTACTGAAGCTTTCTTT. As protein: CASSLGAGGTEAFF. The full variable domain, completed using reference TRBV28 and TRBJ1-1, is DVKVTQSSRYLVKRTGEKVFLECVQDMDHENMFWYRQDPGLGLRLIYFSYDVKMKEKGDIPEGYSVSREKKERFSLILESASTNQTSMYLCASSLGAGGTEAFFGQGTRLTVV.

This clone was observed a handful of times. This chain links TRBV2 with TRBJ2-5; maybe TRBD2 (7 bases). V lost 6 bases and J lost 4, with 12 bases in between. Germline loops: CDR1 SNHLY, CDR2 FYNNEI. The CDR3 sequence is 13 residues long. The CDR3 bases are TGTGCCAGCAGCCGAGGGGGGGGAGAGACCCAGTACTTC. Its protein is CASSRGGGETQYF. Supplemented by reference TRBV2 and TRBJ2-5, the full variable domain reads EPEVTQTPSHQVTQMGQEVILRCVPISNHLYFYWYRQILGQKVEFLVSFYNNEISEKSEIFDDQFSVERPDGSNFTLKIRSTKLEDSAMYFCASSRGGGETQYFGPGTRLLVL.

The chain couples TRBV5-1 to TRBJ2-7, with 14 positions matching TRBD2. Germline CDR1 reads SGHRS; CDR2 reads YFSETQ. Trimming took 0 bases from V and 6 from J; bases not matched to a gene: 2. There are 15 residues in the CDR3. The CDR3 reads CASSLEGLAGAEQYF. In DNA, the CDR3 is TGCGCCAGCAGCTTGGAGGGACTAGCGGGAGCCGAGCAGTACTTC.

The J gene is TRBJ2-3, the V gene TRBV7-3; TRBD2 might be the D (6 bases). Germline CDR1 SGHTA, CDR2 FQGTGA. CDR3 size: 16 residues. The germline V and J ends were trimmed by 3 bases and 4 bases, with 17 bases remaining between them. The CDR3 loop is CASSFGLGTGADTQYF. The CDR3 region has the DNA TGTGCCAGCAGCTTCGGTCTGGGGACGGGAGCAGATACGCAGTATTTT.

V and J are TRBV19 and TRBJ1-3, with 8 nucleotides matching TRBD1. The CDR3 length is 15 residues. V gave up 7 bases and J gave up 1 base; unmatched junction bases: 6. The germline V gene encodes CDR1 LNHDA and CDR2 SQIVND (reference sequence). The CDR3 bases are TGTGCCAGTAATCCGAGACAGGGGTCTGGAAACACCATATATTTT. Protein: CASNPRQGSGNTIYF.

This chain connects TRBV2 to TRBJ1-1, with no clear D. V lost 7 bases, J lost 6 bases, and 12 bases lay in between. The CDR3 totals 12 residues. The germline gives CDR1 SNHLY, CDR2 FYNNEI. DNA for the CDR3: TGTGCCAGCAAAGGGTGGAGGGCTGAAGCTTTCTTT. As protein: CASKGWRAEAFF.

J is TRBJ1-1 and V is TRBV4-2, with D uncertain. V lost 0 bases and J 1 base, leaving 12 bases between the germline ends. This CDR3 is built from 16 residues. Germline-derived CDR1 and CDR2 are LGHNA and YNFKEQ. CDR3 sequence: CASSQDPRPRNTEAFF. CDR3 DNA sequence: TGTGCCAGCAGCCAAGATCCCCGTCCGAGGAACACTGAAGCTTTCTTT.

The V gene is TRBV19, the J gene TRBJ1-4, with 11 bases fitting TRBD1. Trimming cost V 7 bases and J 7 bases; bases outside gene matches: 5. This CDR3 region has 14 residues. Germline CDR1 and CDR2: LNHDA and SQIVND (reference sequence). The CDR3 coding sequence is TGTGCCAGTATGGACAGGGGGCGTTTTGAAAAACTGTTTTTT. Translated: CASMDRGRFEKLFF. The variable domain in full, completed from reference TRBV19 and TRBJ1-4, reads DGGITQSPKYLFRKEGQNVTLSCEQNLNHDAMYWYRQDPGQGLRLIYYSQIVNDFQKGDIAEGYSVSREKKESFPLTVTSAQKNPTAFYLCASMDRGRFEKLFFGSGTQLSVL.

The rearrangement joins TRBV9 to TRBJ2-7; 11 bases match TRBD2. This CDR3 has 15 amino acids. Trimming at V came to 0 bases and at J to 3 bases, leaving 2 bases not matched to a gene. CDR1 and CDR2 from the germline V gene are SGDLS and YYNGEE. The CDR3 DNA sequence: TGTGCCAGCAGCGTAGAAGGGACTAGCGGCTACGAGCAGTACTTC. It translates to CASSVEGTSGYEQYF.

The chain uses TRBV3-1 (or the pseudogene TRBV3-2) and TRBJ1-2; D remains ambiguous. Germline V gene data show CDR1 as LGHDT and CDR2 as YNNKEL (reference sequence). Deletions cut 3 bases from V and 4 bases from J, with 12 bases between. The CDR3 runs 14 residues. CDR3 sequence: CASSQPGWVYGYTF. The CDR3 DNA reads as TGTGCCAGCAGCCAGCCCGGGTGGGTCTATGGCTACACCTTC.

This CDR3 is CASSYTSGWYYEQYF. The CDR3 region has the DNA TGTGCCAGCAGTTATACTAGCGGATGGTACTACGAGCAGTACTTC. The chain has TRBV28 and TRBJ2-7, with 8 bases fitting TRBD2. Trimming cost V 4 bases and J 3 bases; bases outside gene matches: 8. The germline V gene has CDR1 MDHEN and CDR2 SYDVKM. CDR3 length: 15 residues.

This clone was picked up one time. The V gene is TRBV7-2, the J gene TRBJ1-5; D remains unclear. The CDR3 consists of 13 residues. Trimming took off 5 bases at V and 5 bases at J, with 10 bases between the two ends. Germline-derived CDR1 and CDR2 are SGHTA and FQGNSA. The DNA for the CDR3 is TGTGCCAGCAGCCAACAAGAAGATCAGCCCCAGCATTTT. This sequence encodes CASSQQEDQPQHF. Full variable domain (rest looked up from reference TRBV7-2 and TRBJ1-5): GAGVSQSPSNKVTEKGKDVELRCDPISGHTALYWYRQSLGQGLEFLIYFQGNSAPDKSGLPSDRFSAERTGGSVSTLTIQRTQQEDSAVYLCASSQQEDQPQHFGDGTRLSIL.

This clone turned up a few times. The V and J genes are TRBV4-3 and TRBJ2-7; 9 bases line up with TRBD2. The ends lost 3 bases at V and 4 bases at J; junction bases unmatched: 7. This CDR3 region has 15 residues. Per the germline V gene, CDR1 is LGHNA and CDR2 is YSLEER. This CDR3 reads CASSQTRLAEYEQYF. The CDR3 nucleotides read TGCGCCAGCAGCCAGACCAGACTAGCGGAGTACGAGCAGTACTTC.

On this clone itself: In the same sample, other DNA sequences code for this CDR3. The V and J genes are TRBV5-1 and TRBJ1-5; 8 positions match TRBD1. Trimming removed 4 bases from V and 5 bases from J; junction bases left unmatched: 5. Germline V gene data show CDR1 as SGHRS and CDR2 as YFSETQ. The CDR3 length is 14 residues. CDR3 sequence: CASSTGQGDQPQHF. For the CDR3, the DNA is TGCGCCAGCAGCACCGGACAGGGCGATCAGCCCCAGCATTTT.

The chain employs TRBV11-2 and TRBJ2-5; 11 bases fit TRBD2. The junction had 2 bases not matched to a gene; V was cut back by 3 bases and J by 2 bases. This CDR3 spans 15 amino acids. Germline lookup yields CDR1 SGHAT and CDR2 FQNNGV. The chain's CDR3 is CASSLGLAAQETQYF. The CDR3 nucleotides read TGTGCCAGCAGCTTGGGACTAGCGGCTCAAGAGACCCAGTACTTC.

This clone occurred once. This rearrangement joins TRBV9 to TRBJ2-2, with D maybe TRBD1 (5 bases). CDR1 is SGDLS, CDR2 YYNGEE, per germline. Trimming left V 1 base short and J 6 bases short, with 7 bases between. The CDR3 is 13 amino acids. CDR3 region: CASSVQGSGELFF. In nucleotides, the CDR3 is TGTGCCAGCAGCGTACAGGGCTCCGGGGAGCTGTTTTTT.

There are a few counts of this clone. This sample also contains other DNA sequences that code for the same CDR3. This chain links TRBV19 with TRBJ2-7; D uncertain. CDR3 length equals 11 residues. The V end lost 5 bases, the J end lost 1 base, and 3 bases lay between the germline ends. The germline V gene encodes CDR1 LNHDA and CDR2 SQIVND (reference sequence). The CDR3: CASSSSYEQYF. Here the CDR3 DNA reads TGTGCCAGTAGTTCTTCCTACGAGCAGTACTTC.

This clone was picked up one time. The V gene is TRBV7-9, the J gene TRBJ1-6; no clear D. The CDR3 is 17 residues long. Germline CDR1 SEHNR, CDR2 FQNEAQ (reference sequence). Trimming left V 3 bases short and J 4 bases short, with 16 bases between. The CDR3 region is CASSLPVGRRYNSPLHF. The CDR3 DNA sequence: TGTGCCAGCAGCTTGCCGGTCGGCAGGCGATATAATTCACCCCTCCACTTT.

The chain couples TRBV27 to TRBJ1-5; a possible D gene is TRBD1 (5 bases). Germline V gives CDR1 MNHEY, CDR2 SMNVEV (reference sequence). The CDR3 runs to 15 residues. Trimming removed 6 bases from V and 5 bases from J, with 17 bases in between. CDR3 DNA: TGTGCCAGCAGGCGTACGGGGGTAAGGGATCAGCCCCAGCATTTT. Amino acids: CASRRTGVRDQPQHF.

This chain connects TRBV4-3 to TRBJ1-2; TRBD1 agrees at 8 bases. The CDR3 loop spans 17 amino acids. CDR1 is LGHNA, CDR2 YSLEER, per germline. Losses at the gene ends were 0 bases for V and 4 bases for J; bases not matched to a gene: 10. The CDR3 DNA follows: TGCGCCAGCAGCCAAGATCTTCTCAGGGGGCCTGGCTATGGCTACACCTTC. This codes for CASSQDLLRGPGYGYTF.

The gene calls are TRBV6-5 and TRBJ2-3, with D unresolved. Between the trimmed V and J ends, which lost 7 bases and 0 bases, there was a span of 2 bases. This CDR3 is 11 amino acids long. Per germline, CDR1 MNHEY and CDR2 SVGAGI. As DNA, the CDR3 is TGTGCCAGCACTAGCACAGATACGCAGTATTTT. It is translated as CASTSTDTQYF.

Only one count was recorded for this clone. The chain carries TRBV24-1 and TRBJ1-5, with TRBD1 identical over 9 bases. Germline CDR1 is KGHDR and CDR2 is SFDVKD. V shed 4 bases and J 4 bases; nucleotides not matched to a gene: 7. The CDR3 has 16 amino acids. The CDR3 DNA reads TGTGCCACCAGTGAGGGACAGGGAGGGAGTAATCAGCCCCAGCATTTT. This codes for CATSEGQGGSNQPQHF.

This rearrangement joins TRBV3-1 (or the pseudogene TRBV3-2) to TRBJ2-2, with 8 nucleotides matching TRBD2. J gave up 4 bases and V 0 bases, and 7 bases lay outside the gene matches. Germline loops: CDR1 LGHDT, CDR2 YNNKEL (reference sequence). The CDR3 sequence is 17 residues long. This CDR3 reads CASSQDSSGPSTGELFF. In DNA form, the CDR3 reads TGTGCCAGCAGCCAAGATTCTAGCGGGCCCTCCACCGGGGAGCTGTTTTTT.

DNA for the CDR3: TGTGCCAGCAGTTACATCAGACAGGACAATCAGCCCCAGCATTTT. The encoded protein is CASSYIRQDNQPQHF. The genes are TRBV6-2 or TRBV6-3 and TRBJ1-5, with TRBD1 as a possible D gene (6 bases). Germline V gives CDR1 MNHEY, CDR2 SVGEGT. CDR3 length: 15 residues. V lost 2 bases, J lost 3 bases, and 11 bases lay in between.

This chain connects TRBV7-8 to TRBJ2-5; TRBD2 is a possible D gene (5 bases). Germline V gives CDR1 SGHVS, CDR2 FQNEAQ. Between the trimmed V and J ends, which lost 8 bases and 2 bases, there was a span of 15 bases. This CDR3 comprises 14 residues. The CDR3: CASLKRARQETQYF. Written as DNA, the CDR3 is TGTGCCAGCCTCAAGAGGGCGCGGCAAGAGACCCAGTACTTC.

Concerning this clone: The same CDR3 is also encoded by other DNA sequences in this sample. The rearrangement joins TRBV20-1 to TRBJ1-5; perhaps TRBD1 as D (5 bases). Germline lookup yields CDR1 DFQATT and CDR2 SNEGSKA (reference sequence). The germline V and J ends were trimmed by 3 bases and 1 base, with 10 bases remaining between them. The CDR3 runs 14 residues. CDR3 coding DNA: TGCAGTGCTAGTGGTGGACAAAGCAATCAGCCCCAGCATTTT. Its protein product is CSASGGQSNQPQHF.

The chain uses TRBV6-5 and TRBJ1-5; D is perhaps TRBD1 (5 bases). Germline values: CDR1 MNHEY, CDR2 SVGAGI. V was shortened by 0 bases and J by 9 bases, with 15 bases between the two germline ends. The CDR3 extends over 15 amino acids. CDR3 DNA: TGTGCCAGCAGTTACTCCCCCCGGACCGGGGGGCCCCAGCATTTT. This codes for CASSYSPRTGGPQHF.

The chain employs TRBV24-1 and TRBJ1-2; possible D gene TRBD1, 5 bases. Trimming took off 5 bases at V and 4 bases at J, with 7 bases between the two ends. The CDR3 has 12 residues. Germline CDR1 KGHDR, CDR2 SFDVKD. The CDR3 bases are TGTGCCACCAGTGTTGACAGCTATGGCTACACCTTC. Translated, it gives CATSVDSYGYTF.